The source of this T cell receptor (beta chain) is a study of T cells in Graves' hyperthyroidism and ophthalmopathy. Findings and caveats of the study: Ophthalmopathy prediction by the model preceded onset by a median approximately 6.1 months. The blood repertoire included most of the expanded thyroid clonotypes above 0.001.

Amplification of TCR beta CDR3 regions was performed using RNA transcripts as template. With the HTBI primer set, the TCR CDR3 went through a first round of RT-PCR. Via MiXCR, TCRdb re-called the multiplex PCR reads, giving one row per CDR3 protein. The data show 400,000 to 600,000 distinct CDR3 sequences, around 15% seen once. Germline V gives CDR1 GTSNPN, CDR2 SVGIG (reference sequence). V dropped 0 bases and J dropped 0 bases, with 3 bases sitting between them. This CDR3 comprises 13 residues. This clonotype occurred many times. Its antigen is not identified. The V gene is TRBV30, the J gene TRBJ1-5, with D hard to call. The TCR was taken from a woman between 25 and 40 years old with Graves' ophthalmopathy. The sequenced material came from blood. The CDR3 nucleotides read TGTGCCTGGAGTGTACATAGCAATCAGCCCCAGCATTTT. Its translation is CAWSVHSNQPQHF.